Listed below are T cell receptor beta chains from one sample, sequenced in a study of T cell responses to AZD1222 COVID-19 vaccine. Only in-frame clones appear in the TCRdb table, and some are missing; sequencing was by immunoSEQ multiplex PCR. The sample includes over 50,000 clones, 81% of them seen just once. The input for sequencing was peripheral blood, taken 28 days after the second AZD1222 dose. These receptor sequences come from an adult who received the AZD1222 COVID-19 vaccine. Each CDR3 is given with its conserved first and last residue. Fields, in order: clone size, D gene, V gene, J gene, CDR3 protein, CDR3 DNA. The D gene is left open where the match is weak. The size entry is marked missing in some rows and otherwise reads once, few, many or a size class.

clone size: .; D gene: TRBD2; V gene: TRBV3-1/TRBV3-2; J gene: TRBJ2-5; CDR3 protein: CASSHTTSGPQETQYF; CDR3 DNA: TGTGCCAGCAGCCACACGACTAGCGGGCCTCAAGAGACCCAGTACTTC
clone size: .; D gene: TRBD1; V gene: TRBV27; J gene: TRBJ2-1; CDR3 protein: CASSKQGGNEQFF; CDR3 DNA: TGTGCCAGCAGCAAACAGGGGGGCAATGAGCAGTTCTTC
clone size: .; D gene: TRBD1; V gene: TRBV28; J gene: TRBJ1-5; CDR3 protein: CASSLTGDQPQHF; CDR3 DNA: TGTGCCAGCAGTTTGACAGGGGATCAGCCCCAGCATTTT
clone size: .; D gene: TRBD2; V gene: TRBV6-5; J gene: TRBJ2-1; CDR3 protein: CASSYSTSANHNEQFF; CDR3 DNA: TGTGCCAGCAGTTACTCGACTAGCGCCAACCACAATGAGCAGTTCTTC
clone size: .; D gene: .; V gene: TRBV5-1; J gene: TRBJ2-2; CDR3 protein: CASSIDPSTGELFF; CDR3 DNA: TGCGCCAGCAGCATAGACCCCTCTACCGGGGAGCTGTTTTTT
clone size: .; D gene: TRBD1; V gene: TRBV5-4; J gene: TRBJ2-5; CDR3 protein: CASSLGQGYQETQYF; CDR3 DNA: TGTGCCAGCAGCTTGGGACAGGGCTACCAAGAGACCCAGTACTTC
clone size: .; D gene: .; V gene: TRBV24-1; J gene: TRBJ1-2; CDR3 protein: CATSDSGYYGYTF; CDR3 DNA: TGTGCCACCAGTGATTCCGGCTACTATGGCTACACCTTC
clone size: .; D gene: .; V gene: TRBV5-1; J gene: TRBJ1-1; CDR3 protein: CASSPLPRVVVTEAFF; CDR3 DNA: TGCGCCAGCAGCCCCCTACCTAGGGTGGTGGTCACTGAAGCTTTCTTT
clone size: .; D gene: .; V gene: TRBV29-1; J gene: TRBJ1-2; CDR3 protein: CSVGGARGNYGYTF; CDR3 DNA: TGCAGCGTTGGGGGGGCGAGGGGAAACTATGGCTACACCTTC
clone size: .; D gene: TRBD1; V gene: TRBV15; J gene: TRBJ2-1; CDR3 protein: CATSRGGTGWHNEQFF; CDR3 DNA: TGTGCCACCAGCAGAGGGGGGACAGGGTGGCACAATGAGCAGTTCTTC
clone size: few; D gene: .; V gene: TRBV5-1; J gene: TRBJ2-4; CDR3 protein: CASSLLGRTLDIQYF; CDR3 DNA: TGCGCCAGCAGCTTGTTGGGACGGACCTTGGACATTCAGTACTTC
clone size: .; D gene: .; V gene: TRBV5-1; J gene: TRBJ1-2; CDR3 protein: CASSLIPGAGYTF; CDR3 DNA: TGCGCCAGCAGCTTAATCCCGGGAGCTGGCTACACCTTC
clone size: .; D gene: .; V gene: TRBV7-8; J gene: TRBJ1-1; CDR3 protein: CASSQGNRNTEAFF; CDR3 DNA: TGTGCCAGCAGCCAGGGTAACAGGAACACTGAAGCTTTCTTT
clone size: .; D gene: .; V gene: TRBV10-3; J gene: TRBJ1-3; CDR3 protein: CAISESGRGNTIYF; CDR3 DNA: TGTGCCATCAGTGAGTCTGGTAGGGGAAACACCATATATTTT
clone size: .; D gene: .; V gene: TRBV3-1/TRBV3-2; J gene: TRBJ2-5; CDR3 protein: CASSQGVGGQETQYF; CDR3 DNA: TGTGCCAGCAGCCAAGGTGTCGGGGGACAAGAGACCCAGTACTTC
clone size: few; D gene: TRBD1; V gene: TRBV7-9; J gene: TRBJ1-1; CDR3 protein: CASSRTGLNTEAFF; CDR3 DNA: TGTGCCAGCAGCCGGACAGGGCTGAACACTGAAGCTTTCTTT
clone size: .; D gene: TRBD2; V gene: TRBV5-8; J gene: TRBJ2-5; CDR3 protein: CASSLEIAGAGETQYF; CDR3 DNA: TGTGCCAGCAGCTTGGAAATAGCGGGAGCGGGGGAGACCCAGTACTTC
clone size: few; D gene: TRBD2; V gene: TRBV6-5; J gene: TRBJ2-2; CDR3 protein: CASSWGGSNTGELFF; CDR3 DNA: TGTGCCAGCAGTTGGGGGGGGTCTAACACCGGGGAGCTGTTTTTT
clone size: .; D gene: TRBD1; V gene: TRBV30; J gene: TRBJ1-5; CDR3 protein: CAWSTGQVMQPQHF; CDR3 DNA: TGTGCCTGGTCAACGGGACAGGTTATGCAGCCCCAGCATTTT
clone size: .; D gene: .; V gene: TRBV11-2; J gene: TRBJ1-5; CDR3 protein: CASSYTSNQPQHF; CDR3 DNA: TGTGCCAGCAGTTATACCAGCAATCAGCCCCAGCATTTT
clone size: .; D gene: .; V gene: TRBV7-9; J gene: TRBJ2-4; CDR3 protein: CASSSGDIQYF; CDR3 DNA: TGTGCCAGCAGCTCGGGAGACATTCAGTACTTC
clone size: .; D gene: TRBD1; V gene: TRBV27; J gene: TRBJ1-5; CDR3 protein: CASSFQGAGNQPQHF; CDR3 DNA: TGTGCCAGCAGTTTTCAGGGGGCGGGCAATCAGCCCCAGCATTTT
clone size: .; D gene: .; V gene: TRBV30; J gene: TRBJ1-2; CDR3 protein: CAWILGTGGYTF; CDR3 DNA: TGTGCCTGGATATTAGGGACCGGTGGCTACACCTTC
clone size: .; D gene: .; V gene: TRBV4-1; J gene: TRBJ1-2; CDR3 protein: CASRSSLPHYGYTF; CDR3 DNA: TGCGCCAGCCGATCGAGTCTACCACACTATGGCTACACCTTC
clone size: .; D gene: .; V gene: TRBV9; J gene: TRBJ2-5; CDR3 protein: CASSPWGRKGTQYF; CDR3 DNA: TGTGCCAGCAGCCCGTGGGGCCGTAAGGGGACCCAGTACTTC
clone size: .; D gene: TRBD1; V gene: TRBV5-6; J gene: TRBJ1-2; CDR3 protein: CASSSGTAYGYTF; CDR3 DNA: TGTGCCAGCAGCTCCGGGACAGCCTATGGCTACACCTTC
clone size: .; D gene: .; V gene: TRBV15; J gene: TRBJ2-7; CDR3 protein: CATSGRRVSYEQYF; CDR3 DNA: TGTGCCACCAGCGGTCGGAGAGTATCCTACGAGCAGTACTTC
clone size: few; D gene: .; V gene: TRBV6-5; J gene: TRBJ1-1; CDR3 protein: CASSQSATGRTEAFF; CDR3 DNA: TGTGCCAGCAGCCAATCTGCGACAGGACGAACTGAAGCTTTCTTT
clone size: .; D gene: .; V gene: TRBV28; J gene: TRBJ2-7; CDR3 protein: CASSTHYVRVRVSPHEQYF; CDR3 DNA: TGTGCCAGCAGTACCCATTACGTTCGTGTTAGGGTTTCCCCCCACGAGCAGTACTTC
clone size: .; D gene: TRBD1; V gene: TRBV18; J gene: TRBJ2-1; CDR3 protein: CASSPPGTAYNEQFF; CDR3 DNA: TGTGCCAGCTCACCACCGGGGACAGCCTACAATGAGCAGTTCTTC
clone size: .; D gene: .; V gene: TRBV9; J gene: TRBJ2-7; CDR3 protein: CASSVRGEVASSYEQYF; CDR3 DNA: TGTGCCAGCAGCGTCAGGGGGGAAGTTGCGAGCTCCTACGAGCAGTACTTC
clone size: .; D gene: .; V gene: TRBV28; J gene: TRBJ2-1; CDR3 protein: CASSLVPPKDNEQFF; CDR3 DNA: TGTGCCAGCAGTTTAGTACCTCCTAAGGACAATGAGCAGTTCTTC
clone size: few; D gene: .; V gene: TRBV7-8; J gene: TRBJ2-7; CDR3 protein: CASSLVAENRRSYEQYF; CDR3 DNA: TGTGCCAGCAGCTTAGTAGCAGAAAACCGACGCTCCTACGAGCAGTACTTC
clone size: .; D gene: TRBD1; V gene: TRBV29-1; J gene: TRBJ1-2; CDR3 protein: CSVEEGTGGIGYTF; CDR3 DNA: TGCAGCGTTGAAGAAGGGACAGGGGGCATAGGCTACACCTTC
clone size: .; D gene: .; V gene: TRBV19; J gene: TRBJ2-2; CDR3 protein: CASFGGLVGELFF; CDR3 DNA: TGTGCCAGTTTCGGGGGATTAGTTGGGGAGCTGTTTTTT
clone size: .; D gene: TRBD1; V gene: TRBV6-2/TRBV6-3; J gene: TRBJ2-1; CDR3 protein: CASSGGTGGYNEQFF; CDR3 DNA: TGTGCCAGCAGTGGCGGGACAGGGGGGTACAATGAGCAGTTCTTC
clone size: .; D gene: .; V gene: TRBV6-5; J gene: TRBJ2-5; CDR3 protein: CASSSRLYQETQYF; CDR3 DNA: TGTGCCAGCAGTTCCCGACTATACCAAGAGACCCAGTACTTC
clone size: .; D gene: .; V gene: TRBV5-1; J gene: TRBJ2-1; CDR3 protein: CASALAHKGNNEQFF; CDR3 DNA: TGCGCCAGCGCTCTAGCTCATAAGGGAAACAATGAGCAGTTCTTC
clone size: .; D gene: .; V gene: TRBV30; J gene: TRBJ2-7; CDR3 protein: CAWSPSLSFSEQYF; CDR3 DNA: TGTGCCTGGAGTCCAAGTCTCAGTTTTAGCGAGCAGTACTTC
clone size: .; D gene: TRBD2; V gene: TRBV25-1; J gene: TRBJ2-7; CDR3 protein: CASSASGAAYEQYF; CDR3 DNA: TGTGCCAGCAGTGCTAGCGGAGCCGCCTACGAGCAGTACTTC
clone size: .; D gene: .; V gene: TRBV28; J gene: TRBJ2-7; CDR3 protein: CASSLPGEQYF; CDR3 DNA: TGTGCCAGCAGTCTCCCTGGCGAGCAGTACTTC
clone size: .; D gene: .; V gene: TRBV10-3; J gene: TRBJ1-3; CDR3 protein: CAIRETGLSSGNTIYF; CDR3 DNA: TGTGCCATCAGAGAGACAGGACTGAGCTCTGGAAACACCATATATTTT
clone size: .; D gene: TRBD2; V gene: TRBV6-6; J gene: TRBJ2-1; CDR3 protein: CASSYSGVAGAEQFF; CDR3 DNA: TGTGCCAGCAGTTACTCTGGGGTAGCGGGAGCTGAGCAGTTCTTC
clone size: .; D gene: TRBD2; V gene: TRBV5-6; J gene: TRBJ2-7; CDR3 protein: CASSFGTNSYEQYF; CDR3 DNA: TGTGCCAGCAGCTTTGGGACTAACTCCTACGAGCAGTACTTC
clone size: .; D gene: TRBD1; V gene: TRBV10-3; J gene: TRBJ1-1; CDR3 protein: CAISEWQGDTEAFF; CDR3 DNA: TGTGCCATCAGTGAGTGGCAGGGGGACACTGAAGCTTTCTTT
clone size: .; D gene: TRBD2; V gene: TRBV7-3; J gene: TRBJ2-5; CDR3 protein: CASRPLAGQETQYF; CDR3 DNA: TGTGCCAGCAGACCCCTAGCGGGTCAAGAGACCCAGTACTTC
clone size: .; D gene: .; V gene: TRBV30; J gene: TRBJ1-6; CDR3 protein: CAWSQETRNSPLHF; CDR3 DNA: TGTGCCTGGAGCCAGGAGACAAGGAATTCACCCCTCCACTTT
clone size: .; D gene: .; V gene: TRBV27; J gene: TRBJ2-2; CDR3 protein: CASSPLSGRNTGELFF; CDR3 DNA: TGTGCCAGCAGTCCCCTTTCAGGCCGAAACACCGGGGAGCTGTTTTTT
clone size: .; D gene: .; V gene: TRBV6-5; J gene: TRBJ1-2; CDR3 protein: CASSYSGVGYGYTF; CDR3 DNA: TGTGCCAGCAGTTACTCAGGAGTAGGCTATGGCTACACCTTC
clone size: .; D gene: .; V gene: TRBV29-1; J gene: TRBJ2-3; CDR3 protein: CSVFTDTQYF; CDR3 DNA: TGCAGCGTCTTCACAGATACGCAGTATTTT
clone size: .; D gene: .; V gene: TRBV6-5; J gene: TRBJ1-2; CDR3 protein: CASSYGLWDGYTF; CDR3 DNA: TGTGCCAGCAGCTACGGACTGTGGGATGGCTACACCTTC